One sample yielded the 8 T cell receptor beta chains listed below, sequenced in a study of cytomegalovirus exposure and HLA in healthy donors. The PCR employed 60 Vbeta primers together with 13 Jbeta primers. Sequencing used immunoSEQ multiplex PCR; TCRdb keeps in-frame clones, though not all of them. The sample holds under 130,000 clones, 70% to 85% seen once. The specimen sequenced was PBMCs. These receptors all come from a woman aged 40 to 50 in good health and CMV-seronegative.

The rearrangement links TRBV4-3 to TRBJ1-1; no firm D call. The CDR3 runs to 13 residues. Germline lookup yields CDR1 LGHNA and CDR2 YSLEER. The germline V and J ends were trimmed by 5 bases and 5 bases, with 12 bases remaining between them. The CDR3 loop reads CASSEGPGTEAFF. CDR3 sequence (DNA): TGCGCCAGCAGCGAGGGCCCGGGGACTGAAGCTTTCTTT.

The J gene is TRBJ2-2, the V gene TRBV5-5; weak D call: TRBD2 (6 bases). The germline V gene encodes CDR1 SGHKS and CDR2 YYEKEE (reference sequence). This CDR3 comprises 17 residues. The V gene lost 2 bases and the J gene lost 4 bases, with 18 bases spanning the gap. In DNA form, the CDR3 reads TGTGCCAGCAGCTTACGTGGGACTCAACTCGGCACCGGGGAGCTGTTTTTT. It yields the protein CASSLRGTQLGTGELFF. Filled out from reference TRBV5-5 and TRBJ2-2, the complete variable domain reads DAGVTQSPTHLIKTRGQQVTLRCSPISGHKSVSWYQQVLGQGPQFIFQYYEKEERGRGNFPDRFSARQFPNYSSELNVNALLLGDSALYLCASSLRGTQLGTGELFFGEGSRLTVL.

The V and J genes are TRBV6-1 and TRBJ2-2; 7 nucleotides agree with TRBD1. CDR3 size: 14 residues. Trimming removed 3 bases from V and 4 bases from J; junction bases left unmatched: 2. Germline CDR1 and CDR2: MNHNS and SASEGT. Here the CDR3 DNA reads TGTGCCAGCAGTGAGACAGGGACCACCGGGGAGCTGTTTTTT. Amino acids: CASSETGTTGELFF.

This chain links TRBV4-3 with TRBJ2-3; D is perhaps TRBD2 (7 bases). The CDR3 is made up of 17 amino acids. Germline V CDR1 and CDR2: LGHNA, YSLEER. V was clipped by 0 bases and J by 8 bases, with 21 bases between them. CDR3 in amino acids: CASSQDHGAGAPGTQYF. DNA for the CDR3: TGCGCCAGCAGCCAAGATCACGGGGCGGGGGCCCCAGGTACGCAGTATTTT.

This rearrangement joins TRBV19 to TRBJ2-1; the D is unclear. Trimming pared 5 bases from V and 5 bases from J, leaving 16 bases between. The CDR3 has 15 amino acids. CDR1 and CDR2 (germline): LNHDA, SQIVND (reference sequence). The CDR3: CASSWVAVTDNEQFF. CDR3 DNA: TGTGCCAGTAGTTGGGTAGCCGTAACCGACAATGAGCAGTTCTTC.

Here the CDR3 DNA reads TGTGCCATCAGCCCGACTAGCGAATTGATGGCTGAGCAGTTCTTC. Translated, it gives CAISPTSELMAEQFF. The rearrangement uses TRBV10-3 and TRBJ2-1; 8 bases map to TRBD2. Germline assignment: CDR1 ENHRY and CDR2 SYGVKD. CDR3 length: 15 amino acids. The V gene end was trimmed by 6 bases and the J gene end by 9 bases; junction bases not matched to a gene: 13.

This clone was detected only once. This rearrangement joins TRBV4-3 to TRBJ2-5, with TRBD2 matching 9 bases. The germline gives CDR1 LGHNA, CDR2 YSLEER. The V segment lost 0 bases and the J segment 1 base; nucleotides outside the gene matches: 6. The CDR3 extends over 17 amino acids. In nucleotides, the CDR3 is TGCGCCAGCAGCCAAGATCCGAGCGGGGGGCCCCAAGAGACCCAGTACTTC. Translation gives CASSQDPSGGPQETQYF.

V gene TRBV11-3 combines with J gene TRBJ2-2; weak D call: TRBD1 (6 bases). V gave up 1 base and J gave up 4 bases, with 10 bases separating them. The CDR3 covers 15 residues. CDR1 is SGHNT, CDR2 YENEEA, per germline. CDR3 in amino acids: CASSLGQGFTGELFF. CDR3 sequence (DNA): TGTGCCAGCAGCTTAGGGCAGGGGTTCACCGGGGAGCTGTTTTTT.